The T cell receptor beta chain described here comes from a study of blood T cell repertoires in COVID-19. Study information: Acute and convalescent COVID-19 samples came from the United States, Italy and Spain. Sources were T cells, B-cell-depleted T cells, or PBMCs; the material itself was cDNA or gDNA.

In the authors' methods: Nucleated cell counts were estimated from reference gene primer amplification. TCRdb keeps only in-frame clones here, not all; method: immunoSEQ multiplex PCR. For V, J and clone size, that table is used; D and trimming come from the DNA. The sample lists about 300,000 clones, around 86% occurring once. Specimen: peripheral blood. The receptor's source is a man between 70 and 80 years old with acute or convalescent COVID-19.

The CDR3 spells CASSLSRDSSYEQYF. The CDR3 region has the DNA TGTGCCAGCAGCTTAAGCCGGGACAGCTCCTACGAGCAGTACTTC. The rearrangement joins TRBV7-2 to TRBJ2-7, with TRBD1 identical over 7 bases. V trimming: 2 bases; J trimming: 0 bases; junction bases outside the gene matches: 4. The CDR3 sequence is 15 residues long. CDR1 is SGHTA, CDR2 FQGNSA, per germline.